The text below deals with one TCR beta chain. The source of the sample is a study of shared clonotypes between healthy human individuals. In germline, CDR1 is WSHSY, CDR2 SAAADI. The CDR3 is 15 residues long. V lost 2 bases, J lost 6 bases, and 13 bases lay in between. Only in-frame clones appear in the TCRdb table, and some are missing; sequencing was by immunoSEQ multiplex PCR. The table shows some 790,000 clones, with 72% occurring only once. CD45RA+ naive and CD45RA-negative memory subsets were separated from CD4+ cells. The TCR originated in a woman in her twenties or thirties in good health. The source material was memory CD4+ T cells sorted from blood. The sample's subset: CD45RA-negative fraction. The chain links TRBV10-2 to TRBJ1-4, with TRBD1 as a possible D gene (5 bases). For the CDR3, the DNA is TGCGCCAGCAGTGAGGGGTGGGGGACCGATGAAAAACTGTTTTTT. Translated, it gives CASSEGWGTDEKLFF.